The sequence of this T cell receptor (beta chain) was determined in a study of T cell responses to AZD1222 COVID-19 vaccine. Germline lookup yields CDR1 SGHTS and CDR2 YDEGEE. The CDR3 sequence is 16 residues long. Trimming took 3 bases from V and 7 from J; bases not matched to a gene: 8. Findings of the study overall: At baseline, just 5 or 6 AZD1222 recipients tested seropositive. Clonal diversity was possibly underestimated; the donors were predominantly white British and more often female.

About this clone itself: Its antigen remains unidentified.

The method was immunoSEQ multiplex PCR; TCRdb's version includes in-frame clones alone and lacks a portion of them. This table has approximately 140,000 clones, around 88% appearing once. The rearrangement links TRBV5-8 to TRBJ1-6; 9 bases line up with TRBD1. The specimen was peripheral blood, collected on day 0 of AZD1222 vaccination. This clonotype was obtained from an adult in good health. CDR3: CASSSFRGTGNSPLHF. CDR3 DNA: TGTGCCAGCAGCTCCTTCAGGGGGACAGGGAATTCACCCCTCCACTTT.